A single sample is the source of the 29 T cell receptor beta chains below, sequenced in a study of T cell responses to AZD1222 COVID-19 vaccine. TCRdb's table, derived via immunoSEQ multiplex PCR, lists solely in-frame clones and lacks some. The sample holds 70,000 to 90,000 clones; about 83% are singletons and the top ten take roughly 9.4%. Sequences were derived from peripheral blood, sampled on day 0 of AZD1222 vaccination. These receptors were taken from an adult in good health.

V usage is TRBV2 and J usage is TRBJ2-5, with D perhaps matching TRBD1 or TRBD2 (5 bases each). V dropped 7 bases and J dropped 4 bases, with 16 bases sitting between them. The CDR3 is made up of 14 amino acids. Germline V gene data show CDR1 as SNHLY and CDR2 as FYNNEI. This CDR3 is CASTRRDRGETQYF. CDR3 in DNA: TGTGCCAGCACTCGCAGGGATCGGGGAGAGACCCAGTACTTC.

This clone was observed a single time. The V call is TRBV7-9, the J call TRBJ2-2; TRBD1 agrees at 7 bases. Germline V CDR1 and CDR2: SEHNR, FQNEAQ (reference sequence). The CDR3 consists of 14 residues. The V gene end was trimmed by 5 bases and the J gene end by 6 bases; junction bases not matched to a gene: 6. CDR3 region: CASSQTGAAGELFF. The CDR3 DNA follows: TGTGCCAGCAGCCAAACAGGGGCCGCCGGGGAGCTGTTTTTT.

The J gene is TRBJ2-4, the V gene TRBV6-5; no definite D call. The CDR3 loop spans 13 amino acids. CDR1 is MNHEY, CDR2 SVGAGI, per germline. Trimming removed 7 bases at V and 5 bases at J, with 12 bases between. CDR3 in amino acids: CASTVDGQNIQYF. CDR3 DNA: TGTGCCAGCACTGTCGACGGGCAAAACATTCAGTACTTC.

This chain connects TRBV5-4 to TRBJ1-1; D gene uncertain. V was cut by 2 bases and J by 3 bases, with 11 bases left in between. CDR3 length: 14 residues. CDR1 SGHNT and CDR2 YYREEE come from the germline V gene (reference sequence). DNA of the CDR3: TGTGCCAGCAGCTTTTCGGGCCGGGACACTGAAGCTTTCTTT. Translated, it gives CASSFSGRDTEAFF. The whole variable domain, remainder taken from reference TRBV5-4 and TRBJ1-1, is ETGVTQSPTHLIKTRGQQVTLRCSSQSGHNTVSWYQQALGQGPQFIFQYYREEENGRGNFPPRFSGLQFPNYSSELNVNALELDDSALYLCASSFSGRDTEAFFGQGTRLTVV.

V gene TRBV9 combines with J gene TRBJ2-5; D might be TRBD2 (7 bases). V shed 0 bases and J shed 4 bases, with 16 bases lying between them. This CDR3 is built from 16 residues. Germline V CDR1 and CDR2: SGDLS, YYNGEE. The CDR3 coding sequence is TGTGCCAGCAGCGTAGAGGGGCGGGGGCACCCAGAGACCCAGTACTTC. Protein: CASSVEGRGHPETQYF. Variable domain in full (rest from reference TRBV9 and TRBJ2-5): DSGVTQTPKHLITATGQRVTLRCSPRSGDLSVYWYQQSLDQGLQFLIQYYNGEERAKGNILERFSAQQFPDLHSELNLSSLELGDSALYFCASSVEGRGHPETQYFGPGTRLLVL.

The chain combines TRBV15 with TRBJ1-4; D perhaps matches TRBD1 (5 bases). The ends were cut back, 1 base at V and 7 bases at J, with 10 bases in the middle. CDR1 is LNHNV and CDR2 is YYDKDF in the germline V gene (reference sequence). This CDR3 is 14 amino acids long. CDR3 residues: CATSRGGFSEKLFF. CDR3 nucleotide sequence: TGTGCCACCAGCAGAGGGGGGTTCAGTGAAAAACTGTTTTTT.

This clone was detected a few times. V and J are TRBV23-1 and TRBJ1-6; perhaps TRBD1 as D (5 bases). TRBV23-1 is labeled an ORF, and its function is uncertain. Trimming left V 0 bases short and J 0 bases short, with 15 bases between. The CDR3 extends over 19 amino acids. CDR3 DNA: TGCGCCAGCAGTCAATCGCGAGACAGTGACCTCTCCTATAATTCACCCCTCCACTTT. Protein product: CASSQSRDSDLSYNSPLHF.

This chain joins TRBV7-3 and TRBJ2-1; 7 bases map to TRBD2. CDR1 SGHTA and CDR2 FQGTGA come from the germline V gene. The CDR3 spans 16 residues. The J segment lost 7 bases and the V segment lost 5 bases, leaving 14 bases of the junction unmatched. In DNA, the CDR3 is TGTGCCAGCAGCCCAGTCAGTGGGAGGGCCCAGAATGAGCAGTTCTTC. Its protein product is CASSPVSGRAQNEQFF.

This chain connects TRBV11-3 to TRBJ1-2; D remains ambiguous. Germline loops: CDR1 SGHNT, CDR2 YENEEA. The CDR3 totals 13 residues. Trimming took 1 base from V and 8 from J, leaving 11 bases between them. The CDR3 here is CASSLGGSDGYTF. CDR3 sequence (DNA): TGTGCCAGCAGCTTAGGAGGGTCCGACGGCTACACCTTC.

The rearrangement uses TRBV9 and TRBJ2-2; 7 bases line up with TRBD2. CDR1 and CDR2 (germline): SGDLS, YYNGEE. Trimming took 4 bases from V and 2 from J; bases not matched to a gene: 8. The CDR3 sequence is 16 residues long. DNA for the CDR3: TGTGCCAGCAGCATCCCTAGCGGATTCAACACCGGGGAGCTGTTTTTT. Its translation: CASSIPSGFNTGELFF.

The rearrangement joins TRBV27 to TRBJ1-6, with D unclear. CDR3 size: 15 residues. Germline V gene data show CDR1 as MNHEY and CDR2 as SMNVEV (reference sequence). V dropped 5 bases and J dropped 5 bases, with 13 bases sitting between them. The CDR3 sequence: CASSPGWADNSPLHF. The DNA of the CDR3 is TGTGCCAGCAGTCCCGGCTGGGCCGATAATTCACCCCTCCACTTT.

CDR3 loop: CASSSSGALTDTQYF. Here the CDR3 DNA reads TGTGCCAGCAGCAGTAGCGGGGCCCTCACAGATACGCAGTATTTT. The genes are TRBV7-2 and TRBJ2-3, with 8 bases fitting TRBD2. Germline V gene lookup returns CDR1 SGHTA and CDR2 FQGNSA. The V and J ends lost 5 bases and 2 bases, in that order; junction bases with no gene match: 6. This CDR3 is built from 15 residues.

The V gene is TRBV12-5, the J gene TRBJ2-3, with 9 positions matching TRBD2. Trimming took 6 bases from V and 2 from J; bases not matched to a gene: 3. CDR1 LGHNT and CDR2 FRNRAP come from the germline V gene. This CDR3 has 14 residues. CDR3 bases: TGTGCTAGTGGGGCTAGCGGGGCCACAGATACGCAGTATTTT. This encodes CASGASGATDTQYF.

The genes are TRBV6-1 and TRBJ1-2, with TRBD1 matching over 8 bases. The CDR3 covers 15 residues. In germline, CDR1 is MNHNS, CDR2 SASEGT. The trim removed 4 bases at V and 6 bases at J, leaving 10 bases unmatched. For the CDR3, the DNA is TGTGCCAGCAGTGTGACAGGGGCGGCATCCGATGGCTACACCTTC. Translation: CASSVTGAASDGYTF.

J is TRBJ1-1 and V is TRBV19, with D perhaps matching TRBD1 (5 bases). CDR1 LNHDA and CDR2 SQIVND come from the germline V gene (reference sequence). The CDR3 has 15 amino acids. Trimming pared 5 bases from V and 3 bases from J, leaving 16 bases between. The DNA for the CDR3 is TGTGCCAGTAGTTCTCGGGGGAACAGAGACACTGAAGCTTTCTTT. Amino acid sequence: CASSSRGNRDTEAFF. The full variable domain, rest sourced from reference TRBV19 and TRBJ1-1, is DGGITQSPKYLFRKEGQNVTLSCEQNLNHDAMYWYRQDPGQGLRLIYYSQIVNDFQKGDIAEGYSVSREKKESFPLTVTSAQKNPTAFYLCASSSRGNRDTEAFFGQGTRLTVV.

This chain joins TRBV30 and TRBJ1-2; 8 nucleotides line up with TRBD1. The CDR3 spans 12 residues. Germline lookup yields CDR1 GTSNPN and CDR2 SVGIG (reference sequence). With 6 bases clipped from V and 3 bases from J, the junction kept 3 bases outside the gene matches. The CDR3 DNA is TGTGCCTGCCAGGGGGCTGACTATGGCTACACCTTC. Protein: CACQGADYGYTF.

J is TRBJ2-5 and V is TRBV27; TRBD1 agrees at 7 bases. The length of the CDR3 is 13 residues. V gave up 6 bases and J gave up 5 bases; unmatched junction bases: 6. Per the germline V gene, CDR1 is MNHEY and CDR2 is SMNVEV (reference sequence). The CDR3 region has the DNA TGTGCCAGCAGATACAGGGGTGAGGAGACCCAGTACTTC. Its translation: CASRYRGEETQYF.

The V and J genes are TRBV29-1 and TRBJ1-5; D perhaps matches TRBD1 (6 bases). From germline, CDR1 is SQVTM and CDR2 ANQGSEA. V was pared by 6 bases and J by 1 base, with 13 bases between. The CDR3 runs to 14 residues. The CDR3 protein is CSVGAGVSNQPQHF. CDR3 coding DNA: TGCAGCGTGGGGGCAGGGGTAAGCAATCAGCCCCAGCATTTT.

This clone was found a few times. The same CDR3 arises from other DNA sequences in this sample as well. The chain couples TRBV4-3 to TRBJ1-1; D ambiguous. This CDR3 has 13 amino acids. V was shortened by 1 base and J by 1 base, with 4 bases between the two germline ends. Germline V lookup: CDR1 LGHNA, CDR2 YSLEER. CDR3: CASSQAGNTEAFF. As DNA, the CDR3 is TGCGCCAGCAGCCAAGCAGGGAACACTGAAGCTTTCTTT.

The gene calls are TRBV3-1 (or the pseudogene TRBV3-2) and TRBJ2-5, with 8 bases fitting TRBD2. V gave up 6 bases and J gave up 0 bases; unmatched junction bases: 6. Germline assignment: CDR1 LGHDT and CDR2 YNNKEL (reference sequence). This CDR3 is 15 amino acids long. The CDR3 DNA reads TGTGCCAGCAGTCACCTAGCGGGCTACCAAGAGACCCAGTACTTC. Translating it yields CASSHLAGYQETQYF.

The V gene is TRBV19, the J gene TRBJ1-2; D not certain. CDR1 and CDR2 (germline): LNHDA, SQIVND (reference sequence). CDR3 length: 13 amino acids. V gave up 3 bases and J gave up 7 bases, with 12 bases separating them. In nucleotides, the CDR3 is TGTGCCAGTAGTATGGAGGGAGCAGGTGGCTACACCTTC. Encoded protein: CASSMEGAGGYTF.

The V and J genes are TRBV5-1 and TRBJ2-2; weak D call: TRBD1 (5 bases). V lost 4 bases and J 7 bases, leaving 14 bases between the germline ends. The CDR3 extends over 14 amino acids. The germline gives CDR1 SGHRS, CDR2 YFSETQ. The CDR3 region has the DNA TGCGCCAGCAGCCAGGACGGACACGGCGGGGAGCTGTTTTTT. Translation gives CASSQDGHGGELFF.

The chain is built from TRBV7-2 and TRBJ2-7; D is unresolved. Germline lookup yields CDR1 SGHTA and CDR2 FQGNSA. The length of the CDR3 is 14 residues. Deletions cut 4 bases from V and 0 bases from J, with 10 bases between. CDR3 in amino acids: CASSWPESSYEQYF. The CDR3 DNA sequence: TGTGCCAGCAGCTGGCCGGAAAGCTCCTACGAGCAGTACTTC.

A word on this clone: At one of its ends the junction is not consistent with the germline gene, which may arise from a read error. In DNA, the CDR3 is TGTGCCACCAGCGCAGGTTGGGGTCGGGACATTCAGTACTTC. It is translated as CATSAGWGRDIQYF. The chain uses TRBV9 and TRBJ2-4, with unresolved D. This CDR3 is built from 14 residues. Germline CDR1 reads SGDLS; CDR2 reads YYNGEE.

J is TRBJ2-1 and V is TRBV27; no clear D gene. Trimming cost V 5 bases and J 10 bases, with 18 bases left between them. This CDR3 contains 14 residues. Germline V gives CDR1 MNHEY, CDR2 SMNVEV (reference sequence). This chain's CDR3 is CASSPTRKAWEQFF. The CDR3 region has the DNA TGTGCCAGCAGTCCCACCCGGAAGGCCTGGGAGCAGTTCTTC.

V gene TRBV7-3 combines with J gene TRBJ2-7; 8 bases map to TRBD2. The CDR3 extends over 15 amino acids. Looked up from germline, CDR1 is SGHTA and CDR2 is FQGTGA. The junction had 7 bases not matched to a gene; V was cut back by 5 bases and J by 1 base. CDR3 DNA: TGTGCCAGCAGCCCGGGAGGGAGCTCTTCCTACGAGCAGTACTTC. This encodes CASSPGGSSSYEQYF.

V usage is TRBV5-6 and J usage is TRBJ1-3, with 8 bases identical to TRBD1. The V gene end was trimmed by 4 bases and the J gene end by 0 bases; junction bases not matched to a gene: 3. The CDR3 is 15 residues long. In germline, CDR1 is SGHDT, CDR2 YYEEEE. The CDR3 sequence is CASSRTGSSGNTIYF. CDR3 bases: TGTGCCAGCAGCCGGACAGGGAGCTCTGGAAACACCATATATTTT.

The CDR3 DNA sequence: TGTGCCAGCAGTGGGGGGTTTCCCCAGCATTTT. It codes for CASSGGFPQHF. The chain joins TRBV28 to TRBJ1-5; maybe TRBD1 (5 bases). The germline V gene has CDR1 MDHEN and CDR2 SYDVKM. V lost 5 bases and J 10 bases, leaving 9 bases between the germline ends. This CDR3 is 11 amino acids long.

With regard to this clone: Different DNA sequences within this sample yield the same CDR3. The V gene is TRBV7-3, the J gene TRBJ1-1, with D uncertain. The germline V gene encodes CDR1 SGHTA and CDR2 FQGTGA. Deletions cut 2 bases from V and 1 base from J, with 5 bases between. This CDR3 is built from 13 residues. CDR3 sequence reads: CASSLQPNTEAFF. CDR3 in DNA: TGTGCCAGCAGCTTACAACCGAACACTGAAGCTTTCTTT.